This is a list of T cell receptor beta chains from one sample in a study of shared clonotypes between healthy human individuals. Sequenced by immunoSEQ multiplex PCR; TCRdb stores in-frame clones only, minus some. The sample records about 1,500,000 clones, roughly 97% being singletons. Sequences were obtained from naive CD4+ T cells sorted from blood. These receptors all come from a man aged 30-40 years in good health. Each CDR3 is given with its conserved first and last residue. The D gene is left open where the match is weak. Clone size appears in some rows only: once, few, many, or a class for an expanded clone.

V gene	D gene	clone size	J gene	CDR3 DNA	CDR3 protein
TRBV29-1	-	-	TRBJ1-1	TGCAGCGCGGCGAGTCAGACGAACACTGAAGCTTTCTTT	CSAASQTNTEAFF
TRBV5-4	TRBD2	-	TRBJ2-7	TGTGCCAGCAGCTTGTGGCTAGCGGGACTCCCACCGTCCTACGAGCAGTACTTC	CASSLWLAGLPPSYEQYF
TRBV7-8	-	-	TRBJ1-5	TGTGCCAGCAGCACTGCGGTAGGTGCCTTTCAGCCCCAGCATTTT	CASSTAVGAFQPQHF
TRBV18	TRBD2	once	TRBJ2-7	TGTGCCAGCTCACCAATCGTGTCTAGCGGAGCGAGTTACGAGCAGTACTTC	CASSPIVSSGASYEQYF
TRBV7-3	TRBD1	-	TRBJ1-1	TGTGCCAGCAGCCCCGGGACAGGGAGAAACACTGAAGCTTTCTTT	CASSPGTGRNTEAFF
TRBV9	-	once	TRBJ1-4	TGTGCCAGCAGCGTAGGGGATTGGGGTTCTGAAAATGAAAAACTGTTTTTT	CASSVGDWGSENEKLFF
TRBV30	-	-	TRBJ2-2	TGTGCCTGGAGTCTTGGGAACACCGGGGAGCTGTTTTTT	CAWSLGNTGELFF
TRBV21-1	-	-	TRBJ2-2	TGTGCCAGCAGCAAAAAGAGAAGGCAGAGAAACACCGGGGAGCTGTTTTTT	CASSKKRRQRNTGELFF
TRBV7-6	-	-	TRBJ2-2	TGTGCCAGCAGCTTAACCAAGGCCGGGGAGCTGTTTTTT	CASSLTKAGELFF
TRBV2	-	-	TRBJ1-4	TGTGCCAGCAGTCAAAACGAACAGGGAGGGAAACTGTTTTTT	CASSQNEQGGKLFF
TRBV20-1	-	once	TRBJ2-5	TGCAGTGCCTCTTCCCAAGAGACCCAGTACTTC	CSASSQETQYF
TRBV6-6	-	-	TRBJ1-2	TGTGCCAGCCGTACCGGGGGAGTTAACTATGGCTACACCTTC	CASRTGGVNYGYTF
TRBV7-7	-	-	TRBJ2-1	TGTGCTAGCAGCTTAATGGCTAGCTCCCGTGAGCAGTTCTTC	CASSLMASSREQFF
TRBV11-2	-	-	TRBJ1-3	TGTGCCAGCAGCCGGGGACTTTACTCTGGAAACACCATATATTTT	CASSRGLYSGNTIYF
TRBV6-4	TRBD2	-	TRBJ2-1	TGTGCCAGCAGTGTAACGGGAGGGCCTGGCAATGAGCAGTTCTTC	CASSVTGGPGNEQFF
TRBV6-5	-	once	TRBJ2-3	TGTGCCAGCACCGGGGCACAAGGCACAGATACGCAGTATTTT	CASTGAQGTDTQYF
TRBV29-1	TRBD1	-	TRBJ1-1	TGCAGCGTTTGGACAGGGATGGTGACTGAAGCTTTCTTT	CSVWTGMVTEAFF
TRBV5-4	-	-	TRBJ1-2	TGTGCCAGCGCCGCGGACACGGCTGGCTACACCTTC	CASAADTAGYTF
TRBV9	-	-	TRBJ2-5	TGTGCCAGCAGCCCCCGATGGGGGGGCGCAGAGACCCAGTACTTC	CASSPRWGGAETQYF
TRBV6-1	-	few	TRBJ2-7	TGTGCCAGCAGTGAAGGGCTACCCCCGGGGGAGCAGTACTTC	CASSEGLPPGEQYF
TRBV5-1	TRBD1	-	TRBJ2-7	TGCGCCAGCAGCTTCGGGACAGGGCTGGACGAGCAGTACTTC	CASSFGTGLDEQYF
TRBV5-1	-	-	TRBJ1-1	TGCGCCAGCAGCTTGGCATCAGGGCCGAACACTGAAGCTTTCTTT	CASSLASGPNTEAFF
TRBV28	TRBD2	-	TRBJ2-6	TGTGCCAGCAGTTCCCCAGGGGGACTAGCGGGAGGTGGGGCCAACGTCCTGACTTTC	CASSSPGGLAGGGANVLTF
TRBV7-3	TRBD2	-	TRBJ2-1	TGTGCCAGCAGCTCCCCCTCTAGCGGGGGGGGGAATGAGCAGTTCTTC	CASSSPSSGGGNEQFF
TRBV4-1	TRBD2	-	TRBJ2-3	TGCGCCAGCAGCCAACTCCTTGCGGTGCGGGAGGGCACAGATACGCAGTATTTT	CASSQLLAVREGTDTQYF
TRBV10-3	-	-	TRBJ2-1	TGTGCCATCCTCAATCAGGAGGGATACAATGAGCAGTTCTTC	CAILNQEGYNEQFF
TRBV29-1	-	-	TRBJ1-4	TGCAGCGTTGTAGAGGGGGATGAAAAACTGTTTTTT	CSVVEGDEKLFF
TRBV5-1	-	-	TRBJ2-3	TGCGCCAGCAGCCTCATTAGCGTTGGCAGCACAGATACGCAGTATTTT	CASSLISVGSTDTQYF
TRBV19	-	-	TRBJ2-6	TGTGCCAGTAGGGTACAGGGTCTCGGTGGGGCCAACGTCCTGACTTTC	CASRVQGLGGANVLTF
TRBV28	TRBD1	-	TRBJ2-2	TGTGCCAGCAGTTTACTAGACAGGGGCACCGGGGAGCTGTTTTTT	CASSLLDRGTGELFF
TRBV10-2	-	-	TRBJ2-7	TGCGCCAGCAGGGACCAGGGGCCATACGAGCAGTACTTC	CASRDQGPYEQYF
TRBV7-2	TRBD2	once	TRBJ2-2	TGTGCCAGCAGCACGCCGGGAGGGTATATCACCGGGGAGCTGTTTTTT	CASSTPGGYITGELFF
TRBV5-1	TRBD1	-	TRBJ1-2	TGCGCCAGCAGCTTGGTTGAGTTGGCAGGGGGACGGAATAACTATGGCTACACCTTC	CASSLVELAGGRNNYGYTF
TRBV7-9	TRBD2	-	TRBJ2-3	TGTGCCAGCAGCTCACCGGGGGGTTACACAGATACGCAGTATTTT	CASSSPGGYTDTQYF
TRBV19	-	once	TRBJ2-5	TGTGCCAGTAGTTACAATCAGGGGCTTCAAGAGACCCAGTACTTC	CASSYNQGLQETQYF
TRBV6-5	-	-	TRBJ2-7	TGTGCCAGCAGATCAGGCTACGAGCAGTACTTC	CASRSGYEQYF
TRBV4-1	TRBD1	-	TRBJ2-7	TGCGCCAGCAGCCAAGGGAACCAGGGGGCTCGCGAGCAGTACTTC	CASSQGNQGAREQYF
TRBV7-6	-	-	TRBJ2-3	TGTGCCAGCAGCTCCCTCACAGATACGCAGTATTTT	CASSSLTDTQYF
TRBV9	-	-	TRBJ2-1	TGTGCCAGCAGCGTAGCTACACGGGGTAATGAGCAGTTCTTC	CASSVATRGNEQFF
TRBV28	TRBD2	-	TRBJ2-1	TGTGCCAGCAGTTTATCCCCCGGGGCGGGAGATTTGGATGAGCAGTTCTTC	CASSLSPGAGDLDEQFF
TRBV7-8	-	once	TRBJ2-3	TGTGCCAGCAGCCCTAGGCCGGGCTTTAGCACAGATACGCAGTATTTT	CASSPRPGFSTDTQYF
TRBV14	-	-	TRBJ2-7	TGTGCCAGCACCCTTCAAGGAGGAGTTAAGCAGTACTTC	CASTLQGGVKQYF
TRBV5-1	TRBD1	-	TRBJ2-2	TGCGCCAGCAGCTTGGAGGGGGCGCGTGACGGGGAGCTGTTTTTT	CASSLEGARDGELFF
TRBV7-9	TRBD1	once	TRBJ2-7	TGTGCCAGCAGCTTAGGTGTTGCACGGGACAGGTCAAGACCCTACGAGCAGTACTTC	CASSLGVARDRSRPYEQYF
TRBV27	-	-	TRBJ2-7	TGTGCCAGCAGTTCAGGGTTCCCCCTTTCGCAGTACTTC	CASSSGFPLSQYF
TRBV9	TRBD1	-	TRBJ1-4	TGTGCCAGCAGCGGGGGACAGGGTAGTGCAACTAATGAAAAACTGTTTTTT	CASSGGQGSATNEKLFF
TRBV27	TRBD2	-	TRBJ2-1	TGTGCCAGCAGTTTCCGGACTAGCGGGAAAGATGAGCAGTTCTTC	CASSFRTSGKDEQFF
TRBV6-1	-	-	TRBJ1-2	TGTGCCAGCAGTGAAGCGCTACAGGGTGGCTACACCTTC	CASSEALQGGYTF
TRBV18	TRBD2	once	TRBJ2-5	TGTGCCAGCTCACCGTTAGCGGGAGGGCCCAGAGAGACCCAGTACTTC	CASSPLAGGPRETQYF
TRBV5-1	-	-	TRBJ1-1	TGCGCCAGCAGCGACCCGGGGCAGGGGCTGATGAACACTGAAGCTTTCTTT	CASSDPGQGLMNTEAFF
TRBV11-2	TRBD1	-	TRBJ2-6	TGTGCCAGCAGCCTTAGGTGGGACAGAAAGTTTTCTGGGGCCAACGTCCTGACTTTC	CASSLRWDRKFSGANVLTF
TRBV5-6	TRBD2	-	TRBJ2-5	TGTGCCAGCAGCCCGCCGTGGGGAGGGGACCGGGAGACCCAGTACTTC	CASSPPWGGDRETQYF
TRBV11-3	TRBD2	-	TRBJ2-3	TGTGCCAGCAGCACCGGACTAGACACAGATACGCAGTATTTT	CASSTGLDTDTQYF
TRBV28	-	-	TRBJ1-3	TGTGCCAGCAGTTCTACTTCCGGGACCTACTCTGGAAACACCATATATTTT	CASSSTSGTYSGNTIYF
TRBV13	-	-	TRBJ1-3	TGTGCCAGCAGCTTGCAGACCGGAAACACCATATATTTT	CASSLQTGNTIYF
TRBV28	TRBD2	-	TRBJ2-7	TGTGCCAGCAGTTTATCCACTAGCGGGATCTACGAGCAGTACTTC	CASSLSTSGIYEQYF
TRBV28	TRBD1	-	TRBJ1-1	TGTGCCAGTATACCCTACAGGGGCAACACTGAAGCTTTCTTT	CASIPYRGNTEAFF
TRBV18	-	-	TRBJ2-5	TGTGCCAGCTCAGTCAACCAAGAGACCCAGTACTTC	CASSVNQETQYF
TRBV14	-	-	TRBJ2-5	TGTGCCAGCAGCCTACGTGCGATTCATCAAGAGACCCAGTACTTC	CASSLRAIHQETQYF